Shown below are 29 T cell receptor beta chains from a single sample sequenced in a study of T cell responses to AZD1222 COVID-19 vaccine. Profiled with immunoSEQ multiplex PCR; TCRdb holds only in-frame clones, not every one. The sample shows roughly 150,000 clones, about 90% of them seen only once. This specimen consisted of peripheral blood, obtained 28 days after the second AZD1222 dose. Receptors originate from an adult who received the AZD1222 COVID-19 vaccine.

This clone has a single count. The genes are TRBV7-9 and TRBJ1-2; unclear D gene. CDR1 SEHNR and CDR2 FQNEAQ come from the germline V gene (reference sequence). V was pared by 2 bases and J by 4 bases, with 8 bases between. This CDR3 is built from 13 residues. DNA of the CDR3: TGTGCCAGCAGCTTATCCGGGAGCTATGGCTACACCTTC. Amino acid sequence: CASSLSGSYGYTF. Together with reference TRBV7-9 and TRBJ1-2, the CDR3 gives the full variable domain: DTGVSQNPRHKITKRGQNVTFRCDPISEHNRLYWYRQTLGQGPEFLTYFQNEAQLEKSRLLSDRFSAERPKGSFSTLEIQRTEQGDSAMYLCASSLSGSYGYTFGSGTRLTVV.

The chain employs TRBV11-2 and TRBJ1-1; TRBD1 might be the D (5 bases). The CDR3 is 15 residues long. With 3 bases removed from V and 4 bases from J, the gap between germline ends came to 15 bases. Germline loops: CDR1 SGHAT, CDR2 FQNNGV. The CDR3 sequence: CASSFSLQGGTEAFF. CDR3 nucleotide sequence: TGTGCCAGCAGCTTCTCCCTTCAGGGAGGCACTGAAGCTTTCTTT.

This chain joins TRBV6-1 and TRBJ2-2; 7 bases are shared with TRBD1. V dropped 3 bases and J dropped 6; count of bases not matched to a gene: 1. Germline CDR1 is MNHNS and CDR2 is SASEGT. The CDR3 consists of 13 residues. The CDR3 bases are TGTGCCAGCAGTGAGACAGGGCCCGGGGAGCTGTTTTTT. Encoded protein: CASSETGPGELFF.

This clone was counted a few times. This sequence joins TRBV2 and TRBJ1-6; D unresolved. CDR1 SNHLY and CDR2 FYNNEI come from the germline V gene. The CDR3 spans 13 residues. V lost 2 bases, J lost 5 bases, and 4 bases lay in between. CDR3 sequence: CASSEINNSPLHF. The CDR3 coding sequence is TGTGCCAGCAGTGAAATTAATAATTCACCCCTCCACTTT. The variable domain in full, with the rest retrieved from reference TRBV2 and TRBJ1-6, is EPEVTQTPSHQVTQMGQEVILRCVPISNHLYFYWYRQILGQKVEFLVSFYNNEISEKSEIFDDQFSVERPDGSNFTLKIRSTKLEDSAMYFCASSEINNSPLHFGNGTRLTVT.

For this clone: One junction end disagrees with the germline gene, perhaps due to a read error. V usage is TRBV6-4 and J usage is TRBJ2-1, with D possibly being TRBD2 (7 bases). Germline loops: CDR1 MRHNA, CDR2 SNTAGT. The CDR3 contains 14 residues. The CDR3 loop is CAGSDFAGAHEQFF. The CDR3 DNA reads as TGTGCCGGCAGTGACTTCGCGGGGGCTCATGAGCAGTTCTTC.

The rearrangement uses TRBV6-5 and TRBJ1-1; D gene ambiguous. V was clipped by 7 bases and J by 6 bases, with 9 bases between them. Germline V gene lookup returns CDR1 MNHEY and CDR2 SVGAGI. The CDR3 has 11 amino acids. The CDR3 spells CASNGRAEAFF. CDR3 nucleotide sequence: TGTGCCAGCAACGGACGGGCTGAAGCTTTCTTT.

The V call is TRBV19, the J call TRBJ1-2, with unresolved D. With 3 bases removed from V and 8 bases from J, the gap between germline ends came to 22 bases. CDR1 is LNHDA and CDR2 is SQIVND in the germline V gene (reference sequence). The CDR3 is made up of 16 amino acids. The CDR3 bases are TGTGCCAGTAGTATCCAGCCGGCAGGACTCCTTAGCGGCTACACCTTC. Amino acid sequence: CASSIQPAGLLSGYTF.

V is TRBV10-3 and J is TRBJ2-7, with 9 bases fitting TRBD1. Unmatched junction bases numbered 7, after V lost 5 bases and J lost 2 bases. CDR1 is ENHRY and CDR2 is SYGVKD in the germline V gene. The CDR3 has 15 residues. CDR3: CAISPGTGIAYEQYV. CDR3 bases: TGTGCCATCAGTCCCGGGACAGGGATCGCCTACGAGCAGTACGTC.

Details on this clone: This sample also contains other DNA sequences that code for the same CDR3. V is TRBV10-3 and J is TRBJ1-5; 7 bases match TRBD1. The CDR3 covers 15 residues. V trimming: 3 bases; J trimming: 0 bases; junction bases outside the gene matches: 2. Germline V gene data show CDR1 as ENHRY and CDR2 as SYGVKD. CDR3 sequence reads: CAISERQGSNQPQHF. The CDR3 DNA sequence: TGTGCCATCAGTGAAAGACAGGGTAGCAATCAGCCCCAGCATTTT.

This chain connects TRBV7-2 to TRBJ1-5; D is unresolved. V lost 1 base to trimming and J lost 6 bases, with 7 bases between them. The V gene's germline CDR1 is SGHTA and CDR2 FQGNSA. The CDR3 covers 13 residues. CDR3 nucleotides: TGTGCCAGCAGCTTAGGCGGAGGTCAGCCCCAGCATTTT. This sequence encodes CASSLGGGQPQHF.

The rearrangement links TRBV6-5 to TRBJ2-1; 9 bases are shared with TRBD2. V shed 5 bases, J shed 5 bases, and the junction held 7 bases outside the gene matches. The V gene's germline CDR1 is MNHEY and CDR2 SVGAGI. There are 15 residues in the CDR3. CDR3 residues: CASSQTSGDDNEQFF. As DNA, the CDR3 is TGTGCCAGCAGTCAGACTAGCGGAGACGACAATGAGCAGTTCTTC.

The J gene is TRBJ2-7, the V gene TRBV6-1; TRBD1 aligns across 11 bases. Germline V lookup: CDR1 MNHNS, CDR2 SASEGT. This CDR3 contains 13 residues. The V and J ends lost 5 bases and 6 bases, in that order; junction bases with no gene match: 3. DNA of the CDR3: TGTGCCAGCAGTTCGGGACAGGGGGGCGAGCAGTACGTC. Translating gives CASSSGQGGEQYV.

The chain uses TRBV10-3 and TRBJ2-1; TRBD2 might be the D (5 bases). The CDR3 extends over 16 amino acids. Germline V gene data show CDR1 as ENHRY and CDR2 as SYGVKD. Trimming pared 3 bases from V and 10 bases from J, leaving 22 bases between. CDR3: CAISDPVGLAGMEQFF. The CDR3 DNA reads TGTGCCATCAGTGATCCGGTCGGGCTAGCTGGGATGGAGCAGTTCTTC.

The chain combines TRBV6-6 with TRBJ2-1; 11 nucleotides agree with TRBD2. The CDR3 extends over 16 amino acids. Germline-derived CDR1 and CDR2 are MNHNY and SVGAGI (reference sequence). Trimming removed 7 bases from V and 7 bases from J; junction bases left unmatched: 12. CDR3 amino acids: CASTPSLAGVSNEQFF. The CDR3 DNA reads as TGTGCCAGCACCCCTTCACTAGCGGGAGTGAGTAATGAGCAGTTCTTC.

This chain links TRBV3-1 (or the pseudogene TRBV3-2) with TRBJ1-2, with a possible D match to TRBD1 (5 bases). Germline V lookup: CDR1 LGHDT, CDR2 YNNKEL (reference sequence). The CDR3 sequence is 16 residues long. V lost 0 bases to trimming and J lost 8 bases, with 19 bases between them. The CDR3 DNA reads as TGTGCCAGCAGCCAAGATCTGCCACAGTCAAGGGGAGGCTACACCTTC. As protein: CASSQDLPQSRGGYTF.

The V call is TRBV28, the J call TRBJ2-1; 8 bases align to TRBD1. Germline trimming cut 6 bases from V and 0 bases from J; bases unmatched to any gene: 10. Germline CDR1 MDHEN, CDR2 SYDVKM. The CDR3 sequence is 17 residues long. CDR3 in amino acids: CASSQTGARSSYNEQFF. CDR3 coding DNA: TGTGCCAGCAGCCAGACAGGGGCGCGGAGCTCCTACAATGAGCAGTTCTTC.

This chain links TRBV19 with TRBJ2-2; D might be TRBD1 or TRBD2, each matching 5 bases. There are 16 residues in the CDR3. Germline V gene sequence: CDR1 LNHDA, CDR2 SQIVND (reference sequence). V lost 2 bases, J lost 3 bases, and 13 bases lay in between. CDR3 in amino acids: CASSIRPGAHTGELFF. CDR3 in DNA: TGTGCCAGTAGTATAAGGCCCGGGGCCCACACCGGGGAGCTGTTTTTT.

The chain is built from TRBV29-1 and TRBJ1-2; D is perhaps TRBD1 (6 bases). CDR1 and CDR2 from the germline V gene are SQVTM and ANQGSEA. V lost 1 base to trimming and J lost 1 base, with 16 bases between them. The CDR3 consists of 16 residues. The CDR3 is CSVEARGGTHNYGYTF. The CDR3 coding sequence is TGCAGCGTTGAAGCCCGGGGGGGGACACATAACTATGGCTACACCTTC.

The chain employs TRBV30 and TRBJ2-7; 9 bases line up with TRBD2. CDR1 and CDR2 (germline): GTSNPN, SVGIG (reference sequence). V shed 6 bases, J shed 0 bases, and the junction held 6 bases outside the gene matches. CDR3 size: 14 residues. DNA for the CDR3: TGTGCCTGTCTTAGCGGGGGAAGCTCCTACGAGCAGTACTTC. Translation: CACLSGGSSYEQYF.

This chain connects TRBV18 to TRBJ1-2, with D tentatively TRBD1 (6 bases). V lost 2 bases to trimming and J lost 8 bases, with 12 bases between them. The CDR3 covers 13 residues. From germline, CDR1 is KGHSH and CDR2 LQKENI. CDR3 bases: TGTGCCAGCTCACCAGACAGGTCCTGGGGCTACACCTTC. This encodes CASSPDRSWGYTF.

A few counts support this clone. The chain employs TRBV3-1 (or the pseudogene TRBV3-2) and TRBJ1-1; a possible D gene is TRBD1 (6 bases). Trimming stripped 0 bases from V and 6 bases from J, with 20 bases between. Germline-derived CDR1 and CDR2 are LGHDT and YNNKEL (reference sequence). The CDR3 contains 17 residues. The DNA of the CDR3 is TGTGCCAGCAGCCAAGAAGGGGGGTTGGGTGCCTTCGCTGAAGCTTTCTTT. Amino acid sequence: CASSQEGGLGAFAEAFF.

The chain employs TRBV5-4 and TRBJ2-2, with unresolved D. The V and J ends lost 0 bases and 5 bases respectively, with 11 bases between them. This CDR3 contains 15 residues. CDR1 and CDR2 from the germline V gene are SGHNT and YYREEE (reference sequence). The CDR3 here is CASSLGGIGTGELFF. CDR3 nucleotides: TGTGCCAGCAGCTTGGGGGGAATAGGGACCGGGGAGCTGTTTTTT.

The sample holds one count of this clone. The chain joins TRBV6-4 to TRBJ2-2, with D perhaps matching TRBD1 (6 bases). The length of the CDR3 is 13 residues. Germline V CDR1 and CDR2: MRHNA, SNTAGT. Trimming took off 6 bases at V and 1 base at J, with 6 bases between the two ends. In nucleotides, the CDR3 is TGTGCCAGCAGGACAGGGAACACCGGGGAGCTGTTTTTT. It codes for CASRTGNTGELFF.

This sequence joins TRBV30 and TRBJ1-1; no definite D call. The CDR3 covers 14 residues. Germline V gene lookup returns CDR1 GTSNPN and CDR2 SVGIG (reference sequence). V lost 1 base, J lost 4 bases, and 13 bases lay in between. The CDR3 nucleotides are TGTGCCTGGAGTGCATGGGCCTTGGGCACTGAAGCTTTCTTT. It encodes CAWSAWALGTEAFF.

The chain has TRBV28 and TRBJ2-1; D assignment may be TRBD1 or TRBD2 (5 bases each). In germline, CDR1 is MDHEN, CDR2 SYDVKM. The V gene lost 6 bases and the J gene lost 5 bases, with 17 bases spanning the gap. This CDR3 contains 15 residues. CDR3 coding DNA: TGTGCCAGCAGCCTCCCGAGCACGGGGCACAATGAGCAGTTCTTC. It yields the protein CASSLPSTGHNEQFF.

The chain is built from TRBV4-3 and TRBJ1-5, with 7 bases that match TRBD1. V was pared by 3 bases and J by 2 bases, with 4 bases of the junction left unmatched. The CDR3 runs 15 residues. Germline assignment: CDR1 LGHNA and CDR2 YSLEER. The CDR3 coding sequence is TGCGCCAGCAGCCAGCACGGGACAGGCAATCAGCCCCAGCATTTT. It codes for CASSQHGTGNQPQHF.

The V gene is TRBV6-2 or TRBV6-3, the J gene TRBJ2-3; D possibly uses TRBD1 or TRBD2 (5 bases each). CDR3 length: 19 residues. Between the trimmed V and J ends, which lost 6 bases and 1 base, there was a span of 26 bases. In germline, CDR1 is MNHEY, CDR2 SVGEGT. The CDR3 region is CASSHIFNTAGRGTDTQYF. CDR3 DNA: TGTGCCAGCAGCCATATATTCAACACCGCAGGGCGGGGCACAGATACGCAGTATTTT.

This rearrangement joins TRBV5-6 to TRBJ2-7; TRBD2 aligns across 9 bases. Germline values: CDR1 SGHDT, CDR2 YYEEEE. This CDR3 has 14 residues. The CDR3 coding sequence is TGTGCCAGCAACTTGGGTAGCGGGGGCCACGAGCAGTACGTC. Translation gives CASNLGSGGHEQYV.

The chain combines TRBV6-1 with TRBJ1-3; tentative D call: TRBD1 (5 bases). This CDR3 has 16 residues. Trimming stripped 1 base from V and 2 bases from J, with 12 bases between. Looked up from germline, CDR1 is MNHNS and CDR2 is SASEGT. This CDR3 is CASSEGGGTTGNTIYF. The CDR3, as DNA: TGTGCCAGCAGTGAAGGGGGGGGGACGACTGGAAACACCATATATTTT.